This T cell receptor beta chain is from a study of neurological immune-mediated disorders. Unsorted libraries were generated from 2 million PBMCs held at -80 degrees C. Regarding the study as a whole: Expanded clones shared no identical CDR3 amino acid sequences across subjects, which suggested private TCR-beta repertoires in all groups.

This clonotype was found a few times. Its antigen is not known. TCRdb re-called the 5' RACE reads with MiXCR, one entry per CDR3 protein. The table has roughly 50,000 distinct CDR3 sequences, about 25% seen once. V was pared by 5 bases and J by 6 bases, with 16 bases of the junction left unmatched. The CDR3 is 17 amino acids. Germline V gene sequence: CDR1 SGHTA, CDR2 FQGNSA. Input material: PBMCs. This TCR was recovered from a woman in her 70s in good health. This chain links TRBV7-2 with TRBJ1-2; 9 positions match TRBD1. CDR3 in amino acids: CASSPSRPGQGTNGYTF. The DNA for the CDR3 is TGTGCCAGCAGCCCGAGCCGCCCGGGACAGGGTACGAATGGCTACACCTTC.